This T cell receptor beta chain was sequenced during a study of response to subunit inactivated influenza vaccine. TCRdb re-analysed the RT-PCR reads in MiXCR, keeping a single row per CDR3 protein. The top ten hold 9.5% to 11% of the sample, which has about 570,000 distinct CDR3 sequences, around 10% seen once. The same sample was also studied in work on T cells expressing NK-cell markers. That work contributes: Scientists made TCR beta cDNA using 5'RACE template switching with UMIs.

This specimen was PBMCs from blood, taken on the day of vaccination. This clonotype originated in a man between 50 and 59 years old who received an inactivated influenza vaccine.

CDR3 DNA: TGTGCCAGCAGAGGGACTAGCGGGATTGATACGCAGTATTTT. As protein: CASRGTSGIDTQYF. The V gene is TRBV12-3 or TRBV12-4, the J gene TRBJ2-3, with 13 bases that match TRBD2. The V and J ends lost 6 bases and 6 bases, in that order; junction bases with no gene match: 3. The CDR3 is made up of 14 amino acids.